The entry that follows covers one T cell receptor (beta chain) sequence. The antigen is undetermined. These data come from a study of blood T cells in healthy people across ages. Findings and caveats of the study: Reliance upon unsorted PBMCs precluded definitive naive versus antigen-experienced comparison. Both higher diversity and more naive CD4+ cells marked long-lived donors when set against aged donors.

Primed by a sample-barcoded 5' primer and a J-beta primer mix, a second PCR proceeded for 7 to 11 cycles. TCRdb passed the 5' RACE reads through MiXCR, listing each CDR3 protein once. The table lists some 1,800,000 distinct CDR3 sequences, 30% to 40% of them singletons, with under 25% in the top ten. The CDR3 runs 14 residues. Trimming left V 3 bases short and J 5 bases short, with 14 bases between. The germline V gene has CDR1 ENHRY and CDR2 SYGVKD. The material sequenced was blood. The chain joins TRBV10-3 to TRBJ2-7; weak D call: TRBD1 (6 bases). The TCR originated in a human donor in good health. CDR3 loop: CAISDEGEKNEQYF. In nucleotides, the CDR3 is TGTGCCATCAGTGACGAGGGGGAGAAAAACGAGCAGTACTTC.